The rows below give T cell receptor beta chains drawn from one sample of a study of cytomegalovirus exposure and HLA in healthy donors. Repertoires were generated with immunoSEQ multiplex PCR, while TCRdb's copy carries only in-frame clones and drops some. Of under 150,000 clones in the sample, around 10% were seen once. The sequencing sample was made of PBMCs. Source of these receptors: a man between 25 and 39 years old in good health and CMV-seronegative. Both conserved end residues are part of each CDR3. A D gene is named only where the DNA matches it firmly. Size is omitted from some rows. Given values are once, few, many or a class for expanded clones.

cdr3_nt: TGCGCCAGCAGCAAACAGGGCTGGAACACTGAAGCTTTCTTT
cdr3_aa: CASSKQGWNTEAFF
clone_size: -
v_call: TRBV4-1
d_call: -
j_call: TRBJ1-1

cdr3_nt: TGTGCCAGCAGCCCCCGGGACAGGGTGCGCGAGCAGTACTTC
cdr3_aa: CASSPRDRVREQYF
clone_size: few
v_call: TRBV7-2
d_call: TRBD1
j_call: TRBJ2-7

cdr3_nt: TGTGCAGCGGGTGCGACGGCAGATACGCAGTATTTT
cdr3_aa: CAAGATADTQYF
clone_size: -
v_call: TRBV7-9
d_call: -
j_call: TRBJ2-3

cdr3_nt: TGTGCCAGCAGCCATTCTCCCGGGGGGATCTTGAACGAGCAGTACTTC
cdr3_aa: CASSHSPGGILNEQYF
clone_size: few
v_call: TRBV14
d_call: TRBD2
j_call: TRBJ2-7

cdr3_nt: TGCGCCAGCAAGGCCGAAGGGAGGTTGTACGAGCAGTACTTC
cdr3_aa: CASKAEGRLYEQYF
clone_size: few
v_call: TRBV5-1
d_call: -
j_call: TRBJ2-7

cdr3_nt: TGTGCCAGCAGCCTCGAGACAGGGAAGAACACTGAAGCTTTCTTT
cdr3_aa: CASSLETGKNTEAFF
clone_size: -
v_call: TRBV9
d_call: TRBD1
j_call: TRBJ1-1

cdr3_nt: TGTGCCAGCAGTTGGGGAAGGGGTTGGAACTATGGCTACACCTTC
cdr3_aa: CASSWGRGWNYGYTF
clone_size: few
v_call: TRBV28
d_call: -
j_call: TRBJ1-2

cdr3_nt: TGTGCCAGCAGCAAAGCTCCGGGACAGGTCTTGACAGGGGAGCTGTTTTTT
cdr3_aa: CASSKAPGQVLTGELFF
clone_size: few
v_call: TRBV7-9
d_call: TRBD1
j_call: TRBJ2-2

cdr3_nt: TGTGCCTGGAGTGTACGCGGGACAGGGCTTAATTCACCCCTCCACTTT
cdr3_aa: CAWSVRGTGLNSPLHF
clone_size: few
v_call: TRBV30
d_call: TRBD1
j_call: TRBJ1-6

cdr3_nt: TGTGCCAGCAGCTTAGCCCTAGCAGCAAACACCGGGGAGCTGTTTTTT
cdr3_aa: CASSLALAANTGELFF
clone_size: -
v_call: TRBV7-2
d_call: -
j_call: TRBJ2-2

cdr3_nt: TGTGCCTGGAGTGTACTGAGTTTAGATGAGCAGTTCTTC
cdr3_aa: CAWSVLSLDEQFF
clone_size: -
v_call: TRBV30
d_call: -
j_call: TRBJ2-1

cdr3_nt: TGTGCCAGCAGCGTAGGGGTAGGGAGTTCCTACGAGCAGTACTTC
cdr3_aa: CASSVGVGSSYEQYF
clone_size: -
v_call: TRBV9
d_call: -
j_call: TRBJ2-7